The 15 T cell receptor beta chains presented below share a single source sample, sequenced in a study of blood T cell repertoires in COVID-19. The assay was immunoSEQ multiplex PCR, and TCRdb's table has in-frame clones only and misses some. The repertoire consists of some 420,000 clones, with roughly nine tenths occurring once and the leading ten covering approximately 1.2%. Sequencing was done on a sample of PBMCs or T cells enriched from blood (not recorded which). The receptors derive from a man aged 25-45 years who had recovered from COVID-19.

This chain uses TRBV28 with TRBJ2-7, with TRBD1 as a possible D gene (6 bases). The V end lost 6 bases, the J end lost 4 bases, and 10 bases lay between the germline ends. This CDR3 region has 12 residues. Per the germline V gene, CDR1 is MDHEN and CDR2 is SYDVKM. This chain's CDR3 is CASSSGEYEQYF. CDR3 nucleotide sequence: TGTGCCAGCAGCTCAGGGGAATACGAGCAGTACTTC.

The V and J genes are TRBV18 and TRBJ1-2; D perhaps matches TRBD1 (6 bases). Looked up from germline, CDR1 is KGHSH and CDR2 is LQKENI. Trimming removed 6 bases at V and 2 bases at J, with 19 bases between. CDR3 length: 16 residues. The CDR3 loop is CASSLDWDTTNYGYTF. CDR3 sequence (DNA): TGTGCCAGCTCGCTCGACTGGGACACAACAAACTATGGCTACACCTTC. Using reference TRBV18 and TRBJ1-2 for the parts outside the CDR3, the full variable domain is NAGVMQNPRHLVRRRGQEARLRCSPMKGHSHVYWYRQLPEEGLKFMVYLQKENIIDESGMPKERFSAEFPKEGPSILRIQQVVRGDSAAYFCASSLDWDTTNYGYTFGSGTRLTVV.

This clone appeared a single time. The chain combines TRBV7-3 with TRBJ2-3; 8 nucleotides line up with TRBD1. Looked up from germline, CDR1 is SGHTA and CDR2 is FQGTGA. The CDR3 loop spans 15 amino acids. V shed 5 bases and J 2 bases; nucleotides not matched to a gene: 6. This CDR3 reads CASSPRQGLTDTQYF. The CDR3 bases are TGTGCCAGCAGCCCACGACAGGGGCTCACAGATACGCAGTATTTT.

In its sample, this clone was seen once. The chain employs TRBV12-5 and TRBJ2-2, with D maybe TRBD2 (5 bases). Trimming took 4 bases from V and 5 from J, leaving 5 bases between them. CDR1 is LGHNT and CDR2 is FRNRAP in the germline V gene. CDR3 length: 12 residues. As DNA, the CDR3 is TGTGCTAGTGGTTGGAGGACCGGGGAGCTGTTTTTT. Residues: CASGWRTGELFF.

This CDR3 is CASGLRAAYNEQFF. The CDR3 coding sequence is TGTGCTAGTGGTTTGCGAGCCGCCTACAATGAGCAGTTCTTC. This chain links TRBV12-5 with TRBJ2-1; D is ambiguous. V shed 2 bases and J shed 2 bases, with 7 bases lying between them. Germline CDR1 reads LGHNT; CDR2 reads FRNRAP. The CDR3 has 14 amino acids.

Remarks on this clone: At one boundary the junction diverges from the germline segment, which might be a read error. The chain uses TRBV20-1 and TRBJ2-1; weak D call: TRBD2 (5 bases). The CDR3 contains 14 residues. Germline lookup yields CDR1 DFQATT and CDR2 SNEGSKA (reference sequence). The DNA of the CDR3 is TGCAGTGCTAGTCGGGGAAACTCCCACAATGAGCAGTTCTTC. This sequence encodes CSASRGNSHNEQFF.

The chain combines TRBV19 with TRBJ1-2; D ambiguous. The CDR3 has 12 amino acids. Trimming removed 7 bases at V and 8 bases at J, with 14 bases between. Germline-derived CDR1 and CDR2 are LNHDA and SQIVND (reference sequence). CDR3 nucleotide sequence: TGTGCCAGTACCAGCGGAGGCGGAGGCTACACCTTC. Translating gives CASTSGGGGYTF.

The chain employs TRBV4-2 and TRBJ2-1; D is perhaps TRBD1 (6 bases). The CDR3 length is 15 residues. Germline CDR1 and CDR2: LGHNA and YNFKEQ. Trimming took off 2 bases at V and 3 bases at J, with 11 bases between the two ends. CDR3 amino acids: CASSQRQAVYNEQFF. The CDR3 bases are TGTGCCAGCAGCCAAAGACAGGCCGTCTACAATGAGCAGTTCTTC.

This CDR3 reads CASTRTEHNSPLHF. The CDR3 DNA sequence: TGTGCCAGTACCCGGACAGAACATAATTCACCCCTCCACTTT. This sequence joins TRBV19 and TRBJ1-6; perhaps TRBD1 as D (6 bases). Trimming left V 7 bases short and J 5 bases short, with 12 bases between. The germline V gene encodes CDR1 LNHDA and CDR2 SQIVND (reference sequence). The CDR3 contains 14 residues. The whole variable domain, remainder taken from reference TRBV19 and TRBJ1-6, is DGGITQSPKYLFRKEGQNVTLSCEQNLNHDAMYWYRQDPGQGLRLIYYSQIVNDFQKGDIAEGYSVSREKKESFPLTVTSAQKNPTAFYLCASTRTEHNSPLHFGNGTRLTVT.

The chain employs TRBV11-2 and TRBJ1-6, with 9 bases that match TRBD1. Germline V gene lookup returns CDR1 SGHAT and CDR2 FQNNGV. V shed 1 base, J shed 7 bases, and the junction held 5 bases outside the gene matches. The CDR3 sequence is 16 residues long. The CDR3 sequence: CASSLVHGQGNSPLHF. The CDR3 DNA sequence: TGTGCCAGCAGCTTAGTCCACGGACAGGGGAATTCACCCCTCCACTTT.

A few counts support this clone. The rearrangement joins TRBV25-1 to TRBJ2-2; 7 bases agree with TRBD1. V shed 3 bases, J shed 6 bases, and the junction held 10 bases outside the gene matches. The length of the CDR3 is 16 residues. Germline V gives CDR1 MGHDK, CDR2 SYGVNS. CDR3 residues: CASSETLHRGPGELFF. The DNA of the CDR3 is TGTGCCAGCAGTGAGACACTCCACAGGGGACCCGGGGAGCTGTTTTTT.

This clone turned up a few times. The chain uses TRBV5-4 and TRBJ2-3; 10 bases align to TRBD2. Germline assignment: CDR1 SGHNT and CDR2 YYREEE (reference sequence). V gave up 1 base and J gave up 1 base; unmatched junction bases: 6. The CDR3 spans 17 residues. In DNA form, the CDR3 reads TGTGCCAGCAGCTTGAAACTAGCGGGGCCAGGCACAGATACGCAGTATTTT. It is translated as CASSLKLAGPGTDTQYF.

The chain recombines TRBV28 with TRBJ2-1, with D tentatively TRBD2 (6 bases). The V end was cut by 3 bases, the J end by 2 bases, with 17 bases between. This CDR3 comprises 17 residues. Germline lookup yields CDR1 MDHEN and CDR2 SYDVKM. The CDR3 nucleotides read TGTGCCAGCAGTTTGACCCTAGCGAGACCAACCTACAATGAGCAGTTCTTC. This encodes CASSLTLARPTYNEQFF.

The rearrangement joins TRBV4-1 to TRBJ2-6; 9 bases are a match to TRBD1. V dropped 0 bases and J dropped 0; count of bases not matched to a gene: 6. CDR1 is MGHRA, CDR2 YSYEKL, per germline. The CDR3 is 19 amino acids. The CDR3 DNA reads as TGCGCCAGCAGCCAAGACTCCGGGACAGGGTACTCTGGGGCCAACGTCCTGACTTTC. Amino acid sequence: CASSQDSGTGYSGANVLTF.

In DNA, the CDR3 is TGTGCCAGCCCCCTGCGGGGAGGGAGCACAGATACGCAGTATTTT. It translates to CASPLRGGSTDTQYF. This chain links TRBV18 with TRBJ2-3; 7 bases are shared with TRBD2. The CDR3 is 15 residues long. Germline V gene data show CDR1 as KGHSH and CDR2 as LQKENI. J gave up 0 bases and V 8 bases, and 8 bases lay outside the gene matches.